This TCR beta chain was profiled in a study of blood T cell repertoires in COVID-19. About the study: Samples representing acute and convalescent COVID-19 were sourced from the United States, Italy and Spain. T cells, B-cell-depleted T cells, or PBMCs provided the cDNA or gDNA that served as material.

This clone was counted a few times. In the authors' workflow: Estimated nucleated cell counts came from reference gene primer amplification. Libraries were prepared by immunoSEQ multiplex PCR; TCRdb keeps only in-frame clonotypes and omits some of them. Clone size and the V and J calls come from that table; the DNA yielded D and trimming. The top ten hold approximately 12% of the sample, which has 130,000 or so clones, about 80% seen once. The ends were cut back, 6 bases at V and 0 bases at J, with 12 bases in the middle. CDR3 length equals 15 residues. CDR1 SNHLY and CDR2 FYNNEI come from the germline V gene.

The sequenced sample consisted of peripheral blood. The chain has TRBV2 and TRBJ1-5; D perhaps matches TRBD1 (6 bases). The clonotype was recovered from a woman in her sixties or seventies with acute or convalescent COVID-19. The CDR3 nucleotides read TGTGCCAGCAGGGCAGGGGTAGGTAGCAATCAGCCCCAGCATTTT. This encodes CASRAGVGSNQPQHF.